These 6 T cell receptor beta chains originate from one sample sequenced in a study of blood T cells in healthy people across ages. The use of a sample-barcoded 5' primer and a J-beta primer mix characterized a second PCR of 7 to 11 cycles. TCRdb reanalysed the 5' RACE reads using MiXCR and keeps one entry per CDR3 protein. Seen here are hundreds of thousands of distinct CDR3 sequences, roughly 50% observed once, and the top ten hold roughly 34%. Material: blood. The source of these receptors is a man in his fifties or sixties in good health.

This clonotype turned up a few times. The chain links TRBV20-1 to TRBJ1-2; maybe TRBD1 (5 bases). The CDR3 covers 12 residues. Germline CDR1 and CDR2: DFQATT and SNEGSKA (reference sequence). The ends were cut back, 1 base at V and 2 bases at J, with 5 bases in the middle. CDR3 sequence reads: CSARGGNYGYTF. The DNA for the CDR3 is TGCAGTGCTAGAGGGGGGAACTATGGCTACACCTTC.

By sample fraction, this clonotype is medium-sized. The chain employs TRBV7-2 and TRBJ1-4, with a tentative D call TRBD1 (6 bases). Germline-derived CDR1 and CDR2 are SGHTA and FQGNSA. V was shortened by 4 bases and J by 7 bases, with 16 bases between the two germline ends. The length of the CDR3 is 15 residues. The DNA for the CDR3 is TGTGCCAGCAGCTCCCATTCCGGGACACGTGAAAAACTGTTTTTT. Its translation: CASSSHSGTREKLFF.

At least ten counts were recorded for this clonotype. The V call is TRBV11-2, the J call TRBJ1-6; weak D call: TRBD1 (5 bases). The germline gives CDR1 SGHAT, CDR2 FQNNGV. The CDR3 is made up of 14 amino acids. V was shortened by 4 bases and J by 14 bases, with 18 bases between the two germline ends. DNA for the CDR3: TGTGCCAGCAGCTCCCCCGGGACGGTCGCAGCCCTCCACTTT. It specifies CASSSPGTVAALHF.

The chain uses TRBV27 and TRBJ1-1, with unresolved D. Germline V CDR1 and CDR2: MNHEY, SMNVEV (reference sequence). The CDR3 consists of 14 residues. V dropped 5 bases and J dropped 5 bases, with 15 bases sitting between them. The chain's CDR3 is CASSTQDGGTEAFF. The CDR3 DNA reads TGTGCCAGCAGTACCCAGGACGGAGGGACTGAAGCTTTCTTT.

A word on this clonotype: This may be a read error, as it is one base from a much larger clone. The rearrangement links TRBV20-1 to TRBJ2-3; 8 nucleotides match TRBD2. The V gene's germline CDR1 is DFQATT and CDR2 SNEGSKA (reference sequence). This CDR3 is built from 12 residues. The CDR3: CPGGTYTDTQYF. DNA for the CDR3: TGCCCGGGGGGGACTTACACAGATACGCAGTATTTT.

In its sample, this clonotype was seen once. The chain links TRBV10-3 to TRBJ1-1; D may be TRBD1 (5 bases). Germline CDR1 reads ENHRY; CDR2 reads SYGVKD. The CDR3 is made up of 14 amino acids. Trimming took 11 bases from V and 0 from J, leaving 16 bases between them. The CDR3 coding sequence is TGTGCCTCCCGGGCCGGGGGAATGAACACTGAAGCTTTCTTT. Its protein product is CASRAGGMNTEAFF.